This T cell receptor (beta chain) was retrieved from a study of cytomegalovirus exposure and HLA in healthy donors. Vbeta (60) and Jbeta (13) primers were used in the PCR. Profiling relied on immunoSEQ multiplex PCR, and the TCRdb table lists in-frame clones only, not all of them. This table holds fewer than 100,000 clones, just under 80% found once. Germline CDR1 SEHNR, CDR2 FQNEAQ (reference sequence). The CDR3 totals 16 residues. The V end lost 5 bases, the J end lost 1 base, and 17 bases lay between the germline ends. This clone turned up a few times. This TCR derives from a male donor in good health and CMV-seropositive. The J gene is TRBJ1-1, the V gene TRBV7-9; D perhaps matches TRBD1 (5 bases). The material sequenced was PBMCs. In DNA, the CDR3 is TGTGCCAGCAGCCAACGAAACTTCGACAGGAACACTGAAGCTTTCTTT. This sequence encodes CASSQRNFDRNTEAFF. Full variable domain (missing parts from reference TRBV7-9 and TRBJ1-1): DTGVSQNPRHKITKRGQNVTFRCDPISEHNRLYWYRQTLGQGPEFLTYFQNEAQLEKSRLLSDRFSAERPKGSFSTLEIQRTEQGDSAMYLCASSQRNFDRNTEAFFGQGTRLTVV.